One and the same sample provided the 10 T cell receptor beta chains below, sequenced in a study of technical replicates of blood from four donors (dated by TCRdb to the late 2010s). Library prep was done by the immunoSEQ multiplex PCR assay. TCRdb re-hosts the immuneACCESS table, in-frame sequences only. Its copies lack some clones; in the studies checked, an unresolved V gene accounts for under half of them, and the cause for the rest is not known. The sample table records 55,000 to 65,000 clones; 80% to 90% of these occur just once. The ten largest make up around 5% of the sample. Sequencing was performed on PBMCs. All receptors derive from a human donor in good health. Some clones in this sample may be carry-over from other donors' samples.

The J gene is TRBJ1-5, the V gene TRBV28; 7 nucleotides align to TRBD1. V trimming: 6 bases; J trimming: 4 bases; junction bases outside the gene matches: 12. This CDR3 is 16 amino acids long. The V gene's germline CDR1 is MDHEN and CDR2 SYDVKM. CDR3 protein: CASRRHFPGQNQPQHF. CDR3 nucleotides: TGTGCCAGCAGACGCCACTTTCCGGGACAGAATCAGCCCCAGCATTTT.

This clone was picked up one time. This sequence joins TRBV13 and TRBJ2-2; D possibly corresponds to TRBD1 (6 bases). The CDR3 sequence is 15 residues long. Germline CDR1 PRHDT, CDR2 FYEKMQ (reference sequence). V was shortened by 2 bases and J by 6 bases, with 13 bases between the two germline ends. This CDR3 is CASSLTRGSAGELFF. CDR3 DNA sequence: TGTGCCAGCAGCTTAACCAGGGGCTCGGCCGGGGAGCTGTTTTTT.

V gene TRBV4-3 combines with J gene TRBJ2-7; tentative D call: TRBD1 (5 bases). This CDR3 is 18 amino acids long. Germline CDR1 is LGHNA and CDR2 is YSLEER. Trimming removed 1 base from V and 0 bases from J, with 19 bases in between. The CDR3, as DNA: TGCGCCAGCAGCCAAGGACACGTAGGGGTCCCAATCTCCTACGAGCAGTACTTC. It codes for CASSQGHVGVPISYEQYF.

J is TRBJ2-5 and V is TRBV5-4; TRBD2 matches 9 bases. From germline, CDR1 is SGHNT and CDR2 YYREEE (reference sequence). The CDR3 has 16 amino acids. V shed 5 bases, J shed 4 bases, and the junction held 12 bases outside the gene matches. The CDR3: CASSRGGGRVAETQYF. CDR3 DNA: TGTGCCAGCAGTCGGGGCGGCGGGAGGGTCGCAGAGACCCAGTACTTC.

Details on this clone: At the DNA level, this CDR3 is encoded by other sequences in the same sample as well. The CDR3 region has the DNA TGCGCCAGCAGCTTGGACGGGAGGGGGAATGAGCAGTTCTTC. Residues: CASSLDGRGNEQFF. The gene calls are TRBV5-1 and TRBJ2-1, with 8 nucleotides matching TRBD2. CDR3 length: 14 residues. Losses at the gene ends were 0 bases for V and 7 bases for J; bases not matched to a gene: 3. Per the germline V gene, CDR1 is SGHRS and CDR2 is YFSETQ.

The chain is built from TRBV4-3 and TRBJ1-2; maybe TRBD1 (5 bases). Deletions cut 0 bases from V and 7 bases from J, with 12 bases between. CDR3 size: 14 residues. Germline CDR1 is LGHNA and CDR2 is YSLEER. For the CDR3, the DNA is TGCGCCAGCAGCCAAGATCGTCCGGGGGTTGGCTACACCTTC. The encoded protein is CASSQDRPGVGYTF.

This chain uses TRBV14 with TRBJ2-1, with 10 bases fitting TRBD2. The CDR3 extends over 15 amino acids. The V gene's germline CDR1 is SGHDN and CDR2 FVKESK. The V segment lost 0 bases and the J segment 9 bases; nucleotides outside the gene matches: 5. CDR3 in amino acids: CASSQDQAGGVEQFF. In nucleotides, the CDR3 is TGTGCCAGCAGCCAAGATCAAGCGGGGGGGGTTGAGCAGTTCTTC.

This chain uses TRBV9 with TRBJ1-2, with no clear D. The CDR3 spans 15 residues. Germline values: CDR1 SGDLS, CDR2 YYNGEE. V shed 2 bases and J shed 1 base, with 12 bases lying between them. In DNA form, the CDR3 reads TGTGCCAGCAGCGTCAACGTACAGTTTAACTATGGCTACACCTTC. It is translated as CASSVNVQFNYGYTF.

The chain combines TRBV11-3 with TRBJ2-3; D may be TRBD1 (5 bases). From germline, CDR1 is SGHNT and CDR2 YENEEA. The ends were cut back, 5 bases at V and 9 bases at J, with 9 bases in the middle. This CDR3 has 11 residues. Here the CDR3 reads CASSADKTQYF. Written as DNA, the CDR3 is TGTGCCAGCAGCGCGGACAAAACGCAGTATTTT.

This clone has more than one count but fewer than ten. The V gene is TRBV30, the J gene TRBJ1-1, with D perhaps TRBD1 (5 bases). Trimming shortened V by 3 bases and J by 3 bases, and 8 bases separated the two germline ends. CDR3 size: 12 residues. Germline V lookup: CDR1 GTSNPN, CDR2 SVGIG (reference sequence). CDR3 bases: TGTGCCTGGAGCCCAGGGTACACTGAAGCTTTCTTT. Encoded protein: CAWSPGYTEAFF. The variable domain in full, completed from reference TRBV30 and TRBJ1-1, reads SQTIHQWPATLVQPVGSPLSLECTVEGTSNPNLYWYRQAAGRGLQLLFYSVGIGQISSEVPQNLSASRPQDRQFILSSKKLLLSDSGFYLCAWSPGYTEAFFGQGTRLTVV.